This T cell receptor beta chain comes out of a study of OX40 agonist ivuxolimab in advanced cancers. Study outcomes and limitations: CD8+ T cells were the subset that, on average, had more expanded clones than CD4+. No antigen was identified for the clonally expanded peripheral T cells. At 0.1 to 3.0 mg/kg, CD4+ and CD8+ blood T cells expanded clonally by week 6.

CDR1 SGHRS and CDR2 YFSETQ come from the germline V gene. This CDR3 is built from 14 residues. Between the trimmed V and J ends, which lost 1 base and 2 bases, there was a span of 8 bases. Profiling relied on immunoSEQ multiplex PCR, and the TCRdb table lists in-frame clones only, not all of them. The sample consists of tens of thousands of clones, around 84% of them appearing once. The investigators sampled blood at baseline, at cycle 4 day 1, and at cycle 7 day 1. On this clone itself: The antigen remains unidentified. The identical CDR3 is also encoded by other nucleotide sequences in the sample.

The sample in question was CD4+ or CD8+ T cells sorted from blood, obtained in a trial of the OX40 agonist ivuxolimab. This TCR came from an adult with an advanced solid tumor such as melanoma, head and neck, liver or kidney cancer. J is TRBJ2-3 and V is TRBV5-1; D remains unclear. As DNA, the CDR3 is TGCGCCAGCAGCTTGCTCGGAGACACAGATACGCAGTATTTT. Its protein product is CASSLLGDTDTQYF.